A selection of T cell receptor beta chains follows, all from one sample in a study of shared clonotypes between healthy human individuals. The data were produced by immunoSEQ multiplex PCR, yet TCRdb's version contains in-frame clones alone and is incomplete. The sample yields some 2.4 million clones, 80% to 95% seen once. The sample consisted of naive CD4+ T cells from PBMCs. All receptors derive from a man younger than 35 in good health. Some clones in this sample may be carry-over from other donors' samples. Each CDR3 is given with its conserved first and last residue. A D gene is named only where the DNA matches it firmly. Only some rows state a clone size, as once, few, many or a class for expanded clones.

TRBV6-1	.	.	TRBJ2-7	CASSAKPGSVYEQYF	TGTGCCAGCAGTGCAAAACCAGGGTCCGTCTACGAGCAGTACTTC
TRBV15	.	.	TRBJ2-3	CATSRVTAASTDTQYF	TGTGCCACCAGCAGAGTAACGGCAGCTAGCACAGATACGCAGTATTTT
TRBV7-6	.	TRBD2	TRBJ2-2	CASSPRGGTNTGELFF	TGTGCCAGCAGCCCCCGGGGGGGGACGAACACCGGGGAGCTGTTTTTT
TRBV28	.	.	TRBJ2-7	CASSLREFEQYF	TGTGCCAGCAGCCTCAGGGAGTTCGAGCAGTACTTC
TRBV18	.	TRBD1	TRBJ2-3	CASSPTGGPTDTQYF	TGTGCCAGCTCACCCACAGGGGGCCCCACAGATACGCAGTATTTT
TRBV20-1	.	.	TRBJ2-1	CSASFHEQFF	TGCAGTGCTAGTTTTCATGAGCAGTTCTTC
TRBV2	.	.	TRBJ1-3	CASSERTGRSSGNTIYF	TGTGCCAGCAGTGAACGAACGGGCCGCAGCTCTGGAAACACCATATATTTT
TRBV28	.	.	TRBJ1-2	CASSQAGAGNGYTF	TGTGCCAGCAGCCAAGCGGGGGCGGGGAACGGCTACACCTTC
TRBV5-1	.	.	TRBJ2-6	CASSLDRAHPSGANVLTF	TGCGCCAGCAGCTTGGACAGGGCGCATCCCTCTGGGGCCAACGTCCTGACTTTC
TRBV25-1	.	TRBD1	TRBJ2-7	CASSPPGQGSYEQYF	TGTGCCAGCAGCCCACCGGGACAGGGTTCCTACGAGCAGTACTTC
TRBV19	once	TRBD1	TRBJ2-1	CASSMEQGGLKGNEQFF	TGTGCCAGTAGTATGGAACAGGGGGGACTTAAGGGCAATGAGCAGTTCTTC
TRBV9	.	.	TRBJ1-2	CASSASGTGLYGYTF	TGTGCCAGCAGCGCTAGTGGGACGGGACTCTATGGCTACACCTTC
TRBV7-2	.	.	TRBJ2-7	CASSTLEVPYEQYF	TGTGCCAGCAGCACACTAGAGGTCCCTTACGAGCAGTACTTC
TRBV6-5	.	.	TRBJ1-5	CASSSRGNQPQHF	TGTGCCAGCAGCTCCCGCGGCAATCAGCCCCAGCATTTT
TRBV6-1	.	.	TRBJ1-5	CASSELGNQPQHF	TGTGCCAGCAGTGAACTGGGAAACCAGCCCCAGCATTTT
TRBV28	.	.	TRBJ2-6	CASSRAGTGANVLTF	TGTGCCAGCAGTAGAGCAGGGACTGGGGCCAACGTCCTGACTTTC
TRBV5-1	.	.	TRBJ1-2	CASSLGLGVNYGYTF	TGCGCCAGCAGCTTGGGTCTAGGCGTTAACTATGGCTACACCTTC
TRBV9	.	.	TRBJ2-2	CASSAPPESAGELFF	TGTGCCAGCAGCGCTCCCCCCGAAAGCGCCGGGGAGCTGTTTTTT